This T cell receptor beta chain was captured in a study of T cell responses to AZD1222 COVID-19 vaccine. Here immunoSEQ multiplex PCR was the method, and the copy in TCRdb shows in-frame clones only, minus some. The sample shows 100,000 to 150,000 clones, about nine tenths of them seen only once. The V and J ends lost 5 bases and 6 bases, in that order; junction bases with no gene match: 3. The CDR3 has 13 amino acids. In germline, CDR1 is SGHAT, CDR2 FQNNGV. This clonotype was sampled from an adult in good health. The gene calls are TRBV11-2 and TRBJ2-7; 11 nucleotides line up with TRBD1. The sequenced sample was peripheral blood, obtained on day 0 of AZD1222 vaccination. CDR3 region: CASSQGTGGEQYF. In DNA, the CDR3 is TGTGCCAGCAGCCAAGGGACAGGGGGCGAGCAGTACTTC.